Following are 10 T cell receptor beta chains from one sample sequenced in a study of regulatory T cells in long-lasting Graves disease. Sequencing libraries for TCR beta were prepared with iRepertoire HTBI primers and Arm-PCR of CDR3 regions. In TCRdb, the multiplex PCR reads were re-called with MiXCR into one record per CDR3 protein. This sample has roughly 450,000 distinct CDR3 sequences, with around 21% found just once. Described time point: persistent/refractory GD, antithyroid drugs over 5 years with positive TRAb. The TCR library was made from RNA that had been extracted from PBMCs in TRIzol. Sample: peripheral blood mononuclear cells (PBMCs), taken when the disease was refractory, from a patient treated with antithyroid drugs. Receptors were obtained from a female donor with Graves disease.

This clonotype was found once. The CDR3 protein is CASRRTSGSGREQYF. In nucleotides, the CDR3 is TGTGCCAGCAGAAGGACTAGCGGGAGCGGCCGCGAGCAGTACTTC. This sequence joins TRBV28 and TRBJ2-7; 13 nucleotides line up with TRBD2. The V segment lost 6 bases and the J segment 6 bases; nucleotides outside the gene matches: 8. Germline CDR1 MDHEN, CDR2 SYDVKM. The CDR3 spans 15 residues. Using reference TRBV28 and TRBJ2-7 for the parts outside the CDR3, the full variable domain is DVKVTQSSRYLVKRTGEKVFLECVQDMDHENMFWYRQDPGLGLRLIYFSYDVKMKEKGDIPEGYSVSREKKERFSLILESASTNQTSMYLCASRRTSGSGREQYFGPGTRLTVT.

The chain couples TRBV5-1 to TRBJ2-1; perhaps TRBD1 as D (6 bases). Trimming stripped 3 bases from V and 0 bases from J, with 13 bases between. Germline lookup yields CDR1 SGHRS and CDR2 YFSETQ. The CDR3 contains 16 residues. The DNA for the CDR3 is TGCGCCAGCAGCTCCGGACAGAGTTCCTCCTACAATGAGCAGTTCTTC. This translates into CASSSGQSSSYNEQFF.

The chain employs TRBV20-1 and TRBJ2-2; D is unclear. Germline V CDR1 and CDR2: DFQATT, SNEGSKA (reference sequence). The CDR3 has 13 amino acids. Trimming cost V 4 bases and J 8 bases, with 14 bases left between them. CDR3 sequence: CSAKSPPSGELFF. CDR3 DNA sequence: TGCAGTGCTAAGAGCCCCCCTTCGGGGGAGCTGTTTTTT.

This clonotype was seen ten or more times. The chain joins TRBV6-5 to TRBJ1-5, with a weak D call TRBD1 (5 bases). The CDR3 totals 17 residues. V lost 4 bases and J lost 3, with 19 bases in between. Germline V gives CDR1 MNHEY, CDR2 SVGAGI. The CDR3: CASSLAEKGFVNQPQHF. For the CDR3, the DNA is TGTGCCAGCAGTTTGGCTGAAAAGGGGTTTGTCAATCAGCCCCAGCATTTT.

The CDR3 sequence: CAWSVMASHNSPLHF. In DNA, the CDR3 is TGTGCCTGGAGTGTAATGGCCAGCCATAATTCACCCCTCCACTTT. V and J are TRBV30 and TRBJ1-6; no reliable D call. This CDR3 has 15 residues. In germline, CDR1 is GTSNPN, CDR2 SVGIG (reference sequence). The V end was cut by 0 bases, the J end by 5 bases, with 11 bases between.

V and J are TRBV5-6 and TRBJ2-2; 14 positions agree with TRBD2. This CDR3 spans 16 amino acids. The V gene's germline CDR1 is SGHDT and CDR2 YYEEEE. J gave up 6 bases and V 4 bases, and 5 bases lay outside the gene matches. The CDR3 region has the DNA TGTGCCAGCAGCCAGGGACTAGCGGGAGTGTCCGGGGAGCTGTTTTTT. This sequence encodes CASSQGLAGVSGELFF.

This clonotype was recorded at least ten times. The chain carries TRBV11-2 and TRBJ2-6; 9 nucleotides agree with TRBD1. V dropped 5 bases and J dropped 0; count of bases not matched to a gene: 11. The CDR3 is 19 residues long. In germline, CDR1 is SGHAT, CDR2 FQNNGV. CDR3 region: CASSRSDRGASSGANVLTF. The CDR3, as DNA: TGTGCCAGCAGCCGATCGGACAGGGGTGCCAGCTCTGGGGCCAACGTCCTGACTTTC.

CDR3 loop: CSARSLGLAGGPLLFYEQYF. The DNA of the CDR3 is TGCAGTGCTAGATCTCTTGGACTAGCGGGAGGGCCTCTCTTGTTCTACGAGCAGTACTTC. The chain couples TRBV20-1 to TRBJ2-7; 15 nucleotides line up with TRBD2. Germline V gives CDR1 DFQATT, CDR2 SNEGSKA (reference sequence). The CDR3 contains 20 residues. Losses at the gene ends were 2 bases for V and 3 bases for J; bases not matched to a gene: 17.

This clonotype came up many times. V and J are TRBV6-1 and TRBJ2-7, with 7 bases aligning to TRBD2. The germline V gene encodes CDR1 MNHNS and CDR2 SASEGT. Germline trimming cut 6 bases from V and 2 bases from J; bases unmatched to any gene: 7. The CDR3 consists of 14 residues. The CDR3 sequence is CASRPSGVTYEQYF. The CDR3 DNA follows: TGTGCCAGCAGACCTAGCGGAGTGACCTACGAGCAGTACTTC.

In this sample, this clonotype turned up a few times. The chain combines TRBV6-2 or TRBV6-3 with TRBJ1-5; 7 bases are a match to TRBD1. Unmatched junction bases numbered 5, after V lost 4 bases and J lost 5 bases. This CDR3 contains 14 residues. Germline loops: CDR1 MNHEY, CDR2 SVGEGT. The chain's CDR3 is CASSSTGEDQPQHF. In nucleotides, the CDR3 is TGTGCCAGCAGTTCAACAGGGGAGGATCAGCCCCAGCATTTT.